The 21 T cell receptor beta chains below come from one sample, sequenced in a study of control samples from healthy donors and cancer patients (dated by TCRdb to the early 2020s). Library method: the immunoSEQ multiplex PCR assay. TCRdb carries this immuneACCESS record with in-frame sequences only. Its versions omit some clonotypes, under half of them owing to an unresolved V gene in the studies checked, with the rest unexplained. The sample table shows about 190,000 clones, and about 93% are seen once. The top ten hold roughly 1.5% of the sample. Material for sequencing was blood. These receptors originate from a man aged 18-30 years in good health.

The chain combines TRBV7-9 with TRBJ1-1; D is ambiguous. The germline V and J ends were trimmed by 3 bases and 7 bases, with 9 bases remaining between them. The CDR3 has 12 amino acids. Germline loops: CDR1 SEHNR, CDR2 FQNEAQ (reference sequence). The CDR3 sequence is CASSLVKLEAFF. The CDR3 nucleotides are TGTGCCAGCAGCTTGGTCAAACTTGAAGCTTTCTTT.

This clone was seen just once. V usage is TRBV28 and J usage is TRBJ2-1; D is possibly TRBD1 (7 bases). The CDR3 has 16 amino acids. V gave up 7 bases and J gave up 8 bases, with 24 bases separating them. Germline lookup yields CDR1 MDHEN and CDR2 SYDVKM. The CDR3 DNA reads as TGTGCCAGCACCCACGCGGGACAGAGGAGTGTCCATGAGCAGTTCTTC. Its protein is CASTHAGQRSVHEQFF.

J is TRBJ2-3 and V is TRBV3-1 (or the pseudogene TRBV3-2); D not certain. V dropped 2 bases and J dropped 0 bases, with 6 bases sitting between them. CDR3 length: 14 residues. The germline V gene has CDR1 LGHDT and CDR2 YNNKEL (reference sequence). CDR3 residues: CASSQQASTDTQYF. The CDR3 DNA sequence: TGTGCCAGCAGCCAACAGGCTAGCACAGATACGCAGTATTTT.

The CDR3 loop is CASSPYRGERGTF. CDR3 DNA: TGTGCCAGCAGCCCTTATCGTGGGGAACGAGGCACCTTC. The chain couples TRBV7-9 to TRBJ1-2; D is unclear. V dropped 5 bases and J dropped 13 bases, with 20 bases sitting between them. CDR1 SEHNR and CDR2 FQNEAQ come from the germline V gene (reference sequence). The CDR3 consists of 13 residues.

The V gene is TRBV10-3, the J gene TRBJ1-6; D not certain. In germline, CDR1 is ENHRY, CDR2 SYGVKD. The CDR3 has 12 residues. V was pared by 10 bases and J by 9 bases, with 13 bases between. CDR3 nucleotide sequence: TGTGCCACCTCAGGCGGCGGTTCACCCCTCCACTTT. Protein product: CATSGGGSPLHF.

The chain links TRBV6-4 to TRBJ2-2, with D tentatively TRBD1 (6 bases). The CDR3 runs to 14 residues. Trimming took 7 bases from V and 1 from J, leaving 10 bases between them. Germline assignment: CDR1 MRHNA and CDR2 SNTAGT. DNA of the CDR3: TGTGCCAGCAAATCGGACAGGAACACCGGGGAGCTGTTTTTT. The encoded protein is CASKSDRNTGELFF.

V usage is TRBV30 and J usage is TRBJ1-6, with 8 bases aligning to TRBD1. With V trimmed by 3 bases and J by 7 bases, 8 bases remained unmatched. CDR1 and CDR2 (germline): GTSNPN, SVGIG (reference sequence). This CDR3 comprises 15 residues. The CDR3 reads CAWRARDRLNSPLHF. DNA of the CDR3: TGTGCCTGGAGGGCCCGGGACAGGTTAAATTCACCCCTCCACTTT.

The chain uses TRBV6-5 and TRBJ2-7; 10 nucleotides match TRBD1. This CDR3 contains 14 residues. Per the germline V gene, CDR1 is MNHEY and CDR2 is SVGAGI. Losses at the gene ends were 11 bases for V and 3 bases for J; bases not matched to a gene: 10. The CDR3 spells CAVEAGQGHYEQYF. The CDR3 coding sequence is TGTGCCGTCGAAGCGGGACAGGGGCACTACGAGCAGTACTTC.

The chain has TRBV28 and TRBJ1-5; weak D call: TRBD1 (6 bases). The CDR3 contains 14 residues. CDR1 is MDHEN, CDR2 SYDVKM, per germline. Trimming removed 6 bases from V and 5 bases from J, with 14 bases in between. The CDR3 is CASRAQGLYQPQHF. Here the CDR3 DNA reads TGTGCCAGCAGAGCACAGGGTTTGTATCAGCCCCAGCATTTT.

This clone has only one observation. The chain joins TRBV5-1 to TRBJ2-3; tentatively, D is TRBD2 (6 bases). Germline V gene sequence: CDR1 SGHRS, CDR2 YFSETQ. V lost 4 bases, J lost 1 base, and 13 bases lay in between. The CDR3 covers 15 residues. The CDR3 protein is CASSRRAGRTDTQYF. The CDR3 nucleotides read TGCGCCAGCAGCCGGAGGGCGGGTCGCACAGATACGCAGTATTTT.

J is TRBJ1-3 and V is TRBV7-8, with TRBD1 as a possible D gene (5 bases). The CDR3 has 14 residues. Germline-derived CDR1 and CDR2 are SGHVS and FQNEAQ. With 3 bases removed from V and 3 bases from J, the gap between germline ends came to 9 bases. DNA of the CDR3: TGTGCCAGCAGCTTTCAGGGTTTTGGAAACACCATATATTTT. Its translation is CASSFQGFGNTIYF.

V is TRBV3-1 (or the pseudogene TRBV3-2) and J is TRBJ2-2, with D tentatively TRBD2 (6 bases). Germline V lookup: CDR1 LGHDT, CDR2 YNNKEL (reference sequence). The CDR3 extends over 18 amino acids. The ends were cut back, 2 bases at V and 4 bases at J, with 20 bases in the middle. Written as DNA, the CDR3 is TGTGCCAGCAGCCAACCCAAGACCGGGACTTGGAGCACCGGGGAGCTGTTTTTT. It translates to CASSQPKTGTWSTGELFF.

In its sample, this clone was seen once. CDR3 residues: CASSPRTTLSYNEQFF. CDR3 DNA sequence: TGTGCCAGCAGCCCGCGGACTACTCTCTCCTACAATGAGCAGTTCTTC. The genes are TRBV9 and TRBJ2-1; D is perhaps TRBD2 (6 bases). This CDR3 spans 16 amino acids. The germline CDR1 and CDR2 sequences are SGDLS and YYNGEE. V shed 4 bases and J shed 0 bases, with 14 bases lying between them.

The gene calls are TRBV14 and TRBJ2-7; 8 bases line up with TRBD1. The CDR3 is 15 residues long. The V segment lost 4 bases and the J segment 4 bases; nucleotides outside the gene matches: 9. CDR1 is SGHDN, CDR2 FVKESK, per germline. The CDR3 DNA reads TGTGCCAGCAGCCGTCCGAGGACAGGGATTTACGAGCAGTACTTC. It codes for CASSRPRTGIYEQYF.

V gene TRBV6-5 combines with J gene TRBJ2-3; perhaps TRBD1 as D (5 bases). The CDR3 is 12 amino acids. Germline V gene lookup returns CDR1 MNHEY and CDR2 SVGAGI. V was trimmed by 2 bases and J by 6 bases, leaving 6 bases between them. This CDR3 is CASSYAGDTQYF. CDR3 nucleotides: TGTGCCAGCAGTTACGCAGGGGATACGCAGTATTTT.

This chain uses TRBV11-2 with TRBJ2-1, with 7 bases fitting TRBD2. The CDR3 contains 16 residues. J lost 9 bases, V lost 2 bases, and 13 bases had no gene match. CDR1 and CDR2 (germline): SGHAT, FQNNGV. The CDR3 DNA reads TGTGCCAGCAGCTTAATGTTAGGGCGGGGGTATGGTGAGCAGTTCTTC. Translated, it gives CASSLMLGRGYGEQFF.

This clone was recorded once. In nucleotides, the CDR3 is TGCGCCAGCAGCTTGGAGACAGGGGCGGGAACCCTCCACTTT. As protein: CASSLETGAGTLHF. The gene calls are TRBV5-1 and TRBJ1-6; 8 bases align to TRBD1. Looked up from germline, CDR1 is SGHRS and CDR2 is YFSETQ. V lost 0 bases and J lost 14; bases outside the gene matches: 7. The CDR3 covers 14 residues.

This clone was observed once. The chain recombines TRBV6-1 with TRBJ1-2, with D uncertain. The length of the CDR3 is 16 residues. CDR1 is MNHNS, CDR2 SASEGT, per germline. The V end was cut by 2 bases, the J end by 8 bases, with 21 bases between. The chain's CDR3 is CASSELQPHYEQGYTF. The DNA of the CDR3 is TGTGCCAGCAGTGAACTTCAGCCCCACTATGAACAGGGCTACACCTTC.

The chain has TRBV5-6 and TRBJ2-5; the D gene is possibly TRBD2 (6 bases). V lost 6 bases and J 3 bases, leaving 12 bases between the germline ends. CDR1 and CDR2 from the germline V gene are SGHDT and YYEEEE. The CDR3 runs to 13 residues. The CDR3 coding sequence is TGTGCCAGCACCTTTTGGGAGGAAGAGACCCAGTACTTC. Its translation is CASTFWEEETQYF.

This rearrangement joins TRBV6-6 to TRBJ1-1, with a tentative D call TRBD1 (6 bases). Germline assignment: CDR1 MNHNY and CDR2 SVGAGI (reference sequence). The CDR3 extends over 15 amino acids. The ends were cut back, 5 bases at V and 1 base at J, with 14 bases in the middle. In DNA form, the CDR3 reads TGTGCCAGCAGTCGCCAGACAGGAGAGAACACTGAAGCTTTCTTT. Amino acids: CASSRQTGENTEAFF.

This rearrangement joins TRBV25-1 to TRBJ2-1; possibly TRBD2 for D (5 bases). With 8 bases removed from V and 8 bases from J, the gap between germline ends came to 10 bases. The CDR3 is 11 amino acids. Germline CDR1 MGHDK, CDR2 SYGVNS. The CDR3 DNA reads TGTGCCAGCGAGAGGGAATATGAGCAGTTCTTC. Protein product: CASEREYEQFF.